One sample yielded the 23 T cell receptor beta chains listed below, sequenced in a study of blood T cell repertoires in COVID-19. Data came from immunoSEQ multiplex PCR; TCRdb stores just in-frame clones and leaves some out. The repertoire consists of about 47,000 clones, with 84% occurring once and the leading ten covering roughly 1.5%. Sequencing input: peripheral blood. These receptors were obtained from a man aged 50-60 years with acute or convalescent COVID-19.

This clone was found a few times. The chain combines TRBV7-2 with TRBJ1-2; the D is unclear. Germline assignment: CDR1 SGHTA and CDR2 FQGNSA. The CDR3 has 15 residues. V dropped 6 bases and J dropped 0 bases, with 14 bases sitting between them. In DNA form, the CDR3 reads TGTGCCAGCAGTTTGGCGGTTGGAGCTAACTATGGCTACACCTTC. Translation gives CASSLAVGANYGYTF.

The V gene is TRBV5-3, the J gene TRBJ1-5; tentatively, D is TRBD1 (6 bases). TRBV5-3 is classed as an ORF, of uncertain function. There are 14 residues in the CDR3. The V gene lost 2 bases and the J gene lost 5 bases, with 11 bases spanning the gap. CDR3 sequence: CARSFEGGDQPQHF. The CDR3 DNA follows: TGTGCCAGAAGCTTTGAGGGGGGGGATCAGCCCCAGCATTTT.

The CDR3 protein is CASSLKAGQRGRAYEQYF. The CDR3 DNA reads as TGTGCCAGCAGTTTAAAAGCCGGCCAGCGGGGAAGGGCCTACGAGCAGTACTTC. This chain joins TRBV27 and TRBJ2-7, with 7 bases fitting TRBD2. Germline V gene data show CDR1 as MNHEY and CDR2 as SMNVEV (reference sequence). The ends lost 2 bases at V and 2 bases at J; junction bases unmatched: 15. This CDR3 spans 18 amino acids.

The rearrangement uses TRBV9 and TRBJ2-4, with 8 bases matching TRBD1. Germline V gene data show CDR1 as SGDLS and CDR2 as YYNGEE. CDR3 length: 14 residues. Trimming removed 2 bases from V and 7 bases from J; junction bases left unmatched: 5. In nucleotides, the CDR3 is TGTGCCAGCAGCGTTGGACAGGGCGGGAACATTCAGTACTTC. Protein sequence: CASSVGQGGNIQYF.

This clone was picked up one time. The chain couples TRBV10-3 to TRBJ2-3, with 7 bases fitting TRBD2. Germline lookup yields CDR1 ENHRY and CDR2 SYGVKD. V dropped 6 bases and J dropped 4; count of bases not matched to a gene: 10. The CDR3 runs 15 residues. CDR3 DNA: TGTGCCATCAGACTTACTAGCGAAAAGCCAGATACGCAGTATTTT. Translated, it gives CAIRLTSEKPDTQYF.

The chain employs TRBV24-1 and TRBJ1-2, with a possible D match to TRBD1 (6 bases). V shed 6 bases and J shed 8 bases, with 15 bases lying between them. Germline CDR1 and CDR2: KGHDR and SFDVKD. The CDR3 length is 13 residues. In DNA form, the CDR3 reads TGTGCCACCAGTCTCAGGGACAAGGGGGGCTACACCTTC. Translating gives CATSLRDKGGYTF.

The chain employs TRBV9 and TRBJ2-1; the match to TRBD2 covers 13 bases. Per the germline V gene, CDR1 is SGDLS and CDR2 is YYNGEE. This CDR3 has 16 residues. V trimming: 0 bases; J trimming: 8 bases; junction bases outside the gene matches: 5. The CDR3 loop is CASSVAPLAGGYEQFF. CDR3 sequence (DNA): TGTGCCAGCAGCGTAGCCCCACTAGCGGGAGGGTATGAGCAGTTCTTC.

The chain recombines TRBV18 with TRBJ1-6; D is undetermined. CDR1 is KGHSH, CDR2 LQKENI, per germline. CDR3 length: 16 amino acids. Trimming pared 4 bases from V and 7 bases from J, leaving 17 bases between. CDR3 sequence: CASSLDPGGLNSPLHF. CDR3 bases: TGTGCCAGCTCACTCGACCCCGGCGGGTTAAATTCACCCCTCCACTTT.

The rearrangement uses TRBV28 and TRBJ2-5; D might be TRBD1 (6 bases). V was cut by 5 bases and J by 1 base, with 11 bases left in between. CDR3 length: 14 amino acids. CDR1 MDHEN and CDR2 SYDVKM come from the germline V gene. In nucleotides, the CDR3 is TGTGCCAGCAGTCGGAGACAGGTCCAAGAGACCCAGTACTTC. Encoded protein: CASSRRQVQETQYF. Full variable domain (missing parts from reference TRBV28 and TRBJ2-5): DVKVTQSSRYLVKRTGEKVFLECVQDMDHENMFWYRQDPGLGLRLIYFSYDVKMKEKGDIPEGYSVSREKKERFSLILESASTNQTSMYLCASSRRQVQETQYFGPGTRLLVL.

This clone was picked up one time. The chain couples TRBV6-5 to TRBJ2-4; 7 bases map to TRBD1. The CDR3 loop spans 15 amino acids. The germline V gene has CDR1 MNHEY and CDR2 SVGAGI. The V gene end was trimmed by 6 bases and the J gene end by 0 bases; junction bases not matched to a gene: 5. The chain's CDR3 is CASSPGQIAKNIQYF. Here the CDR3 DNA reads TGTGCCAGCAGCCCGGGACAGATAGCCAAAAACATTCAGTACTTC.

The CDR3 DNA follows: TGTGCCAGCAGCCAAGGTACGAGCCCAACCTACGAGCAGTACTTC. This sequence encodes CASSQGTSPTYEQYF. The chain combines TRBV14 with TRBJ2-7; D ambiguous. The germline CDR1 and CDR2 sequences are SGHDN and FVKESK. CDR3 length equals 15 residues. The V end was cut by 1 base, the J end by 2 bases, with 12 bases between.

The chain recombines TRBV28 with TRBJ1-6, with D uncertain. Germline CDR1 and CDR2: MDHEN and SYDVKM. V was pared by 4 bases and J by 0 bases, with 7 bases between. CDR3 length equals 15 residues. The CDR3 spells CASSSRGSYNSPLHF. CDR3 sequence (DNA): TGTGCCAGCAGTTCCCGGGGCTCCTATAATTCACCCCTCCACTTT.

V is TRBV9 and J is TRBJ2-5; 8 bases agree with TRBD1. CDR3 size: 14 residues. CDR1 and CDR2 (germline): SGDLS, YYNGEE. After removal of 4 bases from V and 4 bases from J, the junction contained 6 bases not matched to a gene. The DNA of the CDR3 is TGTGCCAGCAGCCTACGGACAGGGCCAGAGACCCAGTACTTC. The encoded protein is CASSLRTGPETQYF.

CDR3 DNA: TGCGCCAGCAGCCTCGGGGGGTTGGAGAACACTGAAGCTTTCTTT. The encoded protein is CASSLGGLENTEAFF. The chain links TRBV5-1 to TRBJ1-1; D is possibly TRBD1 (5 bases). Germline V CDR1 and CDR2: SGHRS, YFSETQ. This CDR3 comprises 15 residues. The germline V and J ends were trimmed by 4 bases and 1 base, with 14 bases remaining between them.

As concerns this clone: Other DNA sequences in the sample encode the same CDR3. This chain uses TRBV7-2 with TRBJ1-2; the D gene is possibly TRBD1 (5 bases). The V end lost 1 base, the J end lost 8 bases, and 8 bases lay between the germline ends. CDR1 is SGHTA, CDR2 FQGNSA, per germline. This CDR3 comprises 12 residues. The CDR3 nucleotides are TGTGCCAGCAGCTTAGGCGGGGGAGGCTACACCTTC. It specifies CASSLGGGGYTF. The whole variable domain, filled in from reference TRBV7-2 and TRBJ1-2, reads GAGVSQSPSNKVTEKGKDVELRCDPISGHTALYWYRQSLGQGLEFLIYFQGNSAPDKSGLPSDRFSAERTGGSVSTLTIQRTQQEDSAVYLCASSLGGGGYTFGSGTRLTVV.

This clone was counted once. The chain employs TRBV29-1 and TRBJ2-1; D is possibly TRBD1 (5 bases). The germline V and J ends were trimmed by 4 bases and 3 bases, with 10 bases remaining between them. CDR1 is SQVTM and CDR2 is ANQGSEA in the germline V gene. The CDR3 has 13 amino acids. The CDR3 protein is CSVVGVDYNEQFF. In nucleotides, the CDR3 is TGCAGCGTTGTAGGGGTTGACTACAATGAGCAGTTCTTC.

The rearrangement links TRBV28 to TRBJ2-5; a possible D gene is TRBD2 (5 bases). The germline V gene encodes CDR1 MDHEN and CDR2 SYDVKM. Trimming took 11 bases from V and 1 from J, leaving 14 bases between them. The CDR3 runs to 13 residues. As DNA, the CDR3 is TGTGCCGCCTTCGGGCGGGTCCAAGAGACCCAGTACTTC. Translating it yields CAAFGRVQETQYF.

This chain links TRBV6-5 with TRBJ2-3; D is uncertain. Germline CDR1 is MNHEY and CDR2 is SVGAGI. The V end was cut by 0 bases, the J end by 2 bases, with 9 bases between. CDR3 length: 15 residues. CDR3 in DNA: TGTGCCAGCAGTTACTCCACCTTAGCCACAGATACGCAGTATTTT. This codes for CASSYSTLATDTQYF.

With respect to this clone: One junction end does not reproduce the germline sequence, and a read error may be involved. The chain has TRBV6-4 and TRBJ1-6, with TRBD1 matching over 9 bases. This CDR3 has 15 residues. Germline values: CDR1 MRHNA, CDR2 SNTAGT. As DNA, the CDR3 is TGTGCCAGCAGCGACTCGGGACAGGGCTGGTCACCCCTCCACTTT. Translation gives CASSDSGQGWSPLHF.

J is TRBJ2-7 and V is TRBV10-1; D gene ambiguous. This CDR3 is built from 14 residues. In germline, CDR1 is WNHNN, CDR2 SYGVQD (reference sequence). Trimming took off 4 bases at V and 5 bases at J, with 15 bases between the two ends. The CDR3 here is CASSAGTSLHEQYF. The CDR3, as DNA: TGCGCCAGCAGTGCAGGTACCTCCCTGCACGAGCAGTACTTC.

This clone has a single count. The rearrangement joins TRBV5-4 to TRBJ2-5; TRBD2 might be the D (5 bases). Trimming cost V 5 bases and J 5 bases, with 13 bases left between them. This CDR3 has 13 residues. Germline V gene lookup returns CDR1 SGHNT and CDR2 YYREEE (reference sequence). Here the CDR3 reads CASRPRVGETQYF. DNA for the CDR3: TGTGCCAGCAGACCGAGGGTGGGGGAGACCCAGTACTTC.

This clone was recorded only once. This rearrangement joins TRBV30 to TRBJ1-5, with 7 bases matching TRBD1. With 2 bases clipped from V and 6 bases from J, the junction kept 10 bases outside the gene matches. CDR1 and CDR2 from the germline V gene are GTSNPN and SVGIG (reference sequence). The CDR3 consists of 15 residues. The CDR3 is CAWSNRQGKIQPQHF. In nucleotides, the CDR3 is TGTGCCTGGAGTAATCGACAGGGAAAAATTCAGCCCCAGCATTTT.

J is TRBJ1-5 and V is TRBV7-2; 11 bases map to TRBD1. The V gene end was trimmed by 5 bases and the J gene end by 5 bases; junction bases not matched to a gene: 5. The CDR3 loop spans 15 amino acids. Per germline, CDR1 SGHTA and CDR2 FQGNSA. The CDR3 coding sequence is TGTGCCAGCAGCACCGGACAGGGGGCATATCAGCCCCAGCATTTT. Amino acid sequence: CASSTGQGAYQPQHF.